The source of this T cell receptor beta chain is a study of blood T cell repertoires in COVID-19 (dated by TCRdb to about 2020). For the wider study: Samples covering the acute and convalescent phases of COVID-19 were provided by collaborators in the United States, Italy and Spain. The prospective study material was composed of cDNA or gDNA derived from T cells, B-cell-depleted T cells, or PBMCs. The sample metadata nearly always contained a de-identified subject ID, COVID-19 status, age in years and sex. Where available, HLA class I and class II types were obtained from metadata supplied by the sample provider rather than from assay-based typing. Deeply sampled blood TCRbeta repertoires from subjects exposed to, actively infected with, or recovered from COVID-19 were included in the dataset. The samples were drawn from two sources: the first 160 participants of the ongoing ImmuneRACE study, and 1,000 to 1,500 subjects contributed by 6 global collaborators. The repertoires were released in a freely available public database meant as a resource for research on the immune response to SARS-CoV-2.

Overall results and qualifications from the work: The amount of clinical and demographic metadata varied by source and participant and was provided uncurated.

Collaborating institutions collected whole blood in K2EDTA tubes following their own protocols. For TCRbeta analysis, collaborators shipped samples in one of three forms: frozen whole blood, isolated PBMCs, or DNA extracted from either of those sample types. TCRbeta CDR3 regions were amplified from genomic DNA using the immunoSEQ Assay, a bias-controlled multiplex PCR. On the authors' methods: Within the assay, amplification of reference gene primers was used to estimate how many nucleated cells each sample contained. To quantify the absolute abundance of each unique TCRbeta CDR3 rearrangement, sequence reads were collapsed and filtered. For each sample, productive Simpson clonality was calculated as the square root of Simpson's diversity index over productive rearrangements. This is the immuneACCESS table as TCRdb keeps it, with only in-frame sequences that have V and J called. A part of the clones is gone; compared with another copy, unresolved V genes explain less than half, and the rest is unexplained. For V, J and clone size, that table is used; D and trimming come from the DNA. A total of around 99,000 clones appear in this sample, 60% to 85% of them only once. Approximately 4.3% of the sample is held by the ten biggest clonotypes.

This clone has just a few counts. Its cognate antigen has yet to be identified. No much larger clone is present one base from it, and per-base qualities are unavailable. The CDR3 covers 18 residues, taking in both the cysteine and the phenylalanine. Here the CDR3 DNA is all that survives: 54 bases in frame from base 1. Sequenced sample: peripheral blood. The receptor was isolated from a man aged 65-85 years with acute or convalescent COVID-19. Recombination linked TRBV1 to TRBJ1-5; the table's D call of TRBD1 was not tested on the DNA. TRBV1 is annotated as a pseudogene. The sequence in DNA is TGCACCAGCAGCCAGGGGACACTTCTGACCCCCTCCCGCCAGCCCCAGCATTTT. It specifies CTSSQGTLLTPSRQPQHF.